This T cell receptor beta chain was found in a study of blood T cell repertoires in COVID-19. Study-wide background: The United States, Italy and Spain were the sources of the acute and convalescent COVID-19 samples. Sample material is recorded as cDNA or gDNA derived from T cells, B-cell-depleted T cells, or PBMCs.

Sequenced by immunoSEQ multiplex PCR; TCRdb stores in-frame clones only, minus some. This sample has roughly 100,000 clones, with approximately 80% found just once. Germline V gene sequence: CDR1 MNHEY, CDR2 SMNVEV (reference sequence). Trimming removed 5 bases from V and 1 base from J, with 19 bases in between. This CDR3 spans 17 amino acids. This chain joins TRBV27 and TRBJ2-3; the D gene is possibly TRBD2 (6 bases). The source of this sequence is a woman older than 75 with acute or convalescent COVID-19. The material sequenced was peripheral blood. The CDR3 DNA is TGTGCCAGCAGTCCGCCGACTAGACCGTTGGGCACAGATACGCAGTATTTT. It specifies CASSPPTRPLGTDTQYF.